These T cell receptor beta chains were read from a single sample in a study of T cell repertoires in cytomegalovirus infection. TCRdb recomputed calls from the reads with MiXCR, one row per CDR3 protein. The data hold approximately 500,000 distinct CDR3 sequences, with about 15% observed a single time. The material sequenced was CD8+ T cells from PBMCs. These receptors all stem from a human donor in good health (CMV status not recorded). Some clones in this sample may be carry-over from other donors' samples. Each CDR3 is given with its conserved first and last residue. The order of the fields is J gene, V gene, D gene, clone size, CDR3 DNA, CDR3 protein. The D gene is left open where the match is weak. Clone size is given for some rows only: seen once, a few or many times, or a class if the clone is expanded.

J: TRBJ2-1; V: TRBV10-2; D: TRBD2; size: .; DNA: TGCGCCAGCAGTGGGGAGCCGGGACTAGGTGGTGATGAGCAGTTCTTC; CDR3: CASSGEPGLGGDEQFF
J: TRBJ1-5; V: TRBV2; D: .; size: .; DNA: TGTGCCAGCAGTGGGAACAAAAACTATCAGCCCCAGCATTTT; CDR3: CASSGNKNYQPQHF
J: TRBJ1-1; V: TRBV12-3/TRBV12-4; D: .; size: .; DNA: TGTGCCAGCAGTTCCGGGTCGTTTGAAGCTTTCTTT; CDR3: CASSSGSFEAFF
J: TRBJ1-3; V: TRBV7-9; D: .; size: many; DNA: TGTGCCAGCAGCTTGGGCAGCCTAAACACCATATATTTT; CDR3: CASSLGSLNTIYF
J: TRBJ1-1; V: TRBV7-9; D: .; size: many; DNA: TGTGCCAGCAGCCCCCGCAAAGGGCCAACTGAAGCTTTCTTT; CDR3: CASSPRKGPTEAFF
J: TRBJ2-1; V: TRBV7-7; D: .; size: many; DNA: TGTGCTAGCAGCTTAGGGGGGTTGCTGAGCTCCTACAATGAGCAGTTCTTC; CDR3: CASSLGGLLSSYNEQFF
J: TRBJ1-5; V: TRBV28; D: .; size: .; DNA: TGTGCCAGCAGTTCGAACTATGGGGAGAATCAGCCCCAGCATTTT; CDR3: CASSSNYGENQPQHF
J: TRBJ2-2; V: TRBV7-9; D: .; size: many; DNA: TGTGCCAGCAGCTCGGGGGGCATCGGGGAGCTGTTTTTT; CDR3: CASSSGGIGELFF
J: TRBJ2-1; V: TRBV7-9; D: TRBD2; size: many; DNA: TGTGCCAGCATCCGTCAGGCTAGCGGGAGGGGAATGTTAAATGAGCAGTTCTTC; CDR3: CASIRQASGRGMLNEQFF
J: TRBJ2-1; V: TRBV3-1; D: .; size: .; DNA: TGTGCCAGCAGCCGAAGAGGGAAGGATTTCTACAATGAGCAGTTCTTC; CDR3: CASSRRGKDFYNEQFF
J: TRBJ2-3; V: TRBV7-6; D: TRBD1; size: many; DNA: TGTGCCAGCAGCTTTGGGACAGGGGTTATGGTAGATACGCAGTATTTT; CDR3: CASSFGTGVMVDTQYF
J: TRBJ2-1; V: TRBV10-3; D: .; size: .; DNA: TGTGCCATCAGTGTCAGGAAGGGTTACAATGAGCAGTTCTTC; CDR3: CAISVRKGYNEQFF
J: TRBJ2-1; V: TRBV24-1; D: .; size: many; DNA: TGTGCCACCAGACCCCGTGAGGTATTGTACAATGAGCAGTTCTTC; CDR3: CATRPREVLYNEQFF
J: TRBJ2-1; V: TRBV11-2; D: .; size: many; DNA: TGTGCCAGCAGCCCACATCTCCCCAGGAATGAGCAGTTCTTC; CDR3: CASSPHLPRNEQFF
J: TRBJ1-1; V: TRBV27; D: TRBD1; size: few; DNA: TGTGCCAGCAGTTTATCGTGGGAGGGGGCGACGAACACTGAAGCTTTCTTT; CDR3: CASSLSWEGATNTEAFF
J: TRBJ2-3; V: TRBV6-6; D: .; size: many; DNA: TGTGCCAGCAGTTACTCGATGGAGGGCAAGACCAGAACAGATACGCAGTATTTT; CDR3: CASSYSMEGKTRTDTQYF
J: TRBJ2-3; V: TRBV7-9; D: .; size: many; DNA: TGTGCCAGCAGCGACCCAATGGAGGGGAAGCGGAGCCCTGCGAATACGCAGTATTTT; CDR3: CASSDPMEGKRSPANTQYF
J: TRBJ1-2; V: TRBV7-9; D: .; size: many; DNA: TGTGCCAGCAGCTTGGCGGATAACCTTAACTATGGCTACACCTTC; CDR3: CASSLADNLNYGYTF
J: TRBJ2-5; V: TRBV7-4; D: .; size: once; DNA: TGTGCCAGCAGCCCGCCCAAGAACCAAGAGACCCAGTACTTC; CDR3: CASSPPKNQETQYF
J: TRBJ1-2; V: TRBV14; D: .; size: .; DNA: TGTGCCAGCAGCCTCGTTGGGACCGATGGCTACAGCTTC; CDR3: CASSLVGTDGYSF
J: TRBJ1-3; V: TRBV5-1; D: .; size: few; DNA: TGCGCCAGCACCGGAGGTGGAGGCTCTGGAAACACCATATATTTT; CDR3: CASTGGGGSGNTIYF
J: TRBJ1-5; V: TRBV10-2; D: .; size: few; DNA: TGCGCTACTAGAGGAGGGGGCAATCAGCCCCAGCATTTT; CDR3: CATRGGGNQPQHF
J: TRBJ1-5; V: TRBV20-1; D: TRBD1; size: few; DNA: TGCAGTGCTTCGAGAAACCGGGACAGGGACCTCCTTCGGAATCAGCCCCAGCATTTT; CDR3: CSASRNRDRDLLRNQPQHF
J: TRBJ2-4; V: TRBV13; D: .; size: .; DNA: TGTGCCAGCAGCTTAGGCAGGGGCAAAAACATTCAGTACTTC; CDR3: CASSLGRGKNIQYF
J: TRBJ2-7; V: TRBV6-5; D: .; size: many; DNA: TGTGCCAGCAGTTACTCGAGATATTCGGTATGGGACGAGCAGTACTTC; CDR3: CASSYSRYSVWDEQYF
J: TRBJ2-1; V: TRBV7-3; D: .; size: many; DNA: TGTGCCAGCAGCTTAAGGGGGACGGTAACACACAATGAGCAGTTCTTC; CDR3: CASSLRGTVTHNEQFF
J: TRBJ2-7; V: TRBV12-5; D: TRBD1; size: .; DNA: TGTGCTAGTGGTTTGAATCAGGGGGCGGAGGAGCAGTACTTC; CDR3: CASGLNQGAEEQYF
J: TRBJ2-7; V: TRBV28; D: TRBD2; size: few; DNA: TGTGCCAGCAGATCGACTAGCGGCCCTCCACACGAGCAGTACTTC; CDR3: CASRSTSGPPHEQYF
J: TRBJ2-1; V: TRBV6-2/TRBV6-3; D: TRBD2; size: few; DNA: TGTGCCAGCAGCCCCCTTCGGGAGGGCCGTCACAATGAGCAGTTCTTC; CDR3: CASSPLREGRHNEQFF
J: TRBJ2-1; V: TRBV6-5; D: .; size: many; DNA: TGTGCCAGCAGTTCTGACCTCAATGAGCAGTTCTTC; CDR3: CASSSDLNEQFF
J: TRBJ2-3; V: TRBV7-9; D: TRBD1; size: few; DNA: TGTGCCAGCAGCTTAGGGACAGGGGTCCGCACAGATACGCAGTATTTT; CDR3: CASSLGTGVRTDTQYF
J: TRBJ2-1; V: TRBV30; D: .; size: .; DNA: TGTGCCTGGAGTAGAGGACACCTACCCAATGAGCAGTTCTTC; CDR3: CAWSRGHLPNEQFF
J: TRBJ1-1; V: TRBV4-2; D: .; size: .; DNA: TGTGCCAGCAGCCAAGAAGGGGCAGGGGAACCTGAAGCTTTCTTT; CDR3: CASSQEGAGEPEAFF
J: TRBJ1-2; V: TRBV28; D: .; size: .; DNA: TGTGCAAGCAGGCCCACCAGGTATCTCTATGGCTACACCTTC; CDR3: CASRPTRYLYGYTF
J: TRBJ2-7; V: TRBV20-1; D: .; size: .; DNA: TGCAGTGTCGGAGGATTTTCCGACTACGAGCAGTACTTC; CDR3: CSVGGFSDYEQYF
J: TRBJ2-4; V: TRBV7-9; D: .; size: many; DNA: TGTGCCAGCAGCGCTCAGGAGGTTCGCATTCCCAAAGCCAAAAACATTCAGTACTTC; CDR3: CASSAQEVRIPKAKNIQYF
J: TRBJ2-3; V: TRBV11-2; D: TRBD2; size: .; DNA: TGTGCCAGCAGCTTAGGGCCGGGGGGTCTGGGGGTGAGGTCCGGGACAGATACGCAGTATTTT; CDR3: CASSLGPGGLGVRSGTDTQYF
J: TRBJ1-1; V: TRBV6-1; D: TRBD1; size: many; DNA: TGTGCCAGCAGTGATCGGACAGGGTTTATGAACACTGAAGCTTTCTTT; CDR3: CASSDRTGFMNTEAFF
J: TRBJ2-7; V: TRBV7-9; D: .; size: many; DNA: TGTGCCAGCAGCTTAAGGGTCGTAACAGGCTCCTACGAGCAGTACTTC; CDR3: CASSLRVVTGSYEQYF
J: TRBJ1-6; V: TRBV27; D: .; size: .; DNA: TGTGCCAGCAGTTTACGCTTGGGCTATAATTCACCCCTCCACTTT; CDR3: CASSLRLGYNSPLHF
J: TRBJ2-1; V: TRBV7-8; D: TRBD2; size: many; DNA: TGTGCCAGCAGCTTAGGTGCGGGAGTGGGCAATGAGCAGTTCTTC; CDR3: CASSLGAGVGNEQFF
J: TRBJ2-7; V: TRBV12-3/TRBV12-4; D: .; size: few; DNA: TGTGCCAGCAGTTTCGCCAGGGCGCACGAGCAGTACTTC; CDR3: CASSFARAHEQYF
J: TRBJ2-7; V: TRBV7-6; D: .; size: many; DNA: TGTGCCAGCAGCCCGCGACTAGTAACCTTGTACGAGCAGTACTTC; CDR3: CASSPRLVTLYEQYF
J: TRBJ2-2; V: TRBV7-9; D: TRBD2; size: few; DNA: TGTGCCAGCAGCTTTCCGCTAGCGGGGGCGAACACCGGGGAGCTGTTTTTT; CDR3: CASSFPLAGANTGELFF
J: TRBJ1-2; V: TRBV29-1; D: TRBD1; size: many; DNA: TGCAGCGTTGAAGTTCACTTAAAACAGGGGGACTACGGCTACACCTTC; CDR3: CSVEVHLKQGDYGYTF
J: TRBJ1-1; V: TRBV4-1; D: TRBD1; size: .; DNA: TGCGCCAGCAGCCAAGCCAGGGGGAGGACTGAAGCTTTCTTT; CDR3: CASSQARGRTEAFF
J: TRBJ1-1; V: TRBV7-9; D: .; size: many; DNA: TGTGCCAGCAGCCCCGATCCTACGAACACTGAAGCTTTCTTT; CDR3: CASSPDPTNTEAFF
J: TRBJ2-2; V: TRBV4-2; D: .; size: few; DNA: TGTGCCAGCAGCCAATCTATTCTCCGGACAGACACGAACACCGGGGAGCTGTTTTTT; CDR3: CASSQSILRTDTNTGELFF
J: TRBJ1-6; V: TRBV30; D: .; size: .; DNA: TGTGCCTGGAGTGTACAGCTTGGCAGCTCCTATAATTCACCCCTCCACTTT; CDR3: CAWSVQLGSSYNSPLHF
J: TRBJ1-1; V: TRBV5-1; D: .; size: .; DNA: TGCGCCAGCAGCTTGGAAATTCCCGGGCGAGGCACTGAAGCTTTCTTT; CDR3: CASSLEIPGRGTEAFF